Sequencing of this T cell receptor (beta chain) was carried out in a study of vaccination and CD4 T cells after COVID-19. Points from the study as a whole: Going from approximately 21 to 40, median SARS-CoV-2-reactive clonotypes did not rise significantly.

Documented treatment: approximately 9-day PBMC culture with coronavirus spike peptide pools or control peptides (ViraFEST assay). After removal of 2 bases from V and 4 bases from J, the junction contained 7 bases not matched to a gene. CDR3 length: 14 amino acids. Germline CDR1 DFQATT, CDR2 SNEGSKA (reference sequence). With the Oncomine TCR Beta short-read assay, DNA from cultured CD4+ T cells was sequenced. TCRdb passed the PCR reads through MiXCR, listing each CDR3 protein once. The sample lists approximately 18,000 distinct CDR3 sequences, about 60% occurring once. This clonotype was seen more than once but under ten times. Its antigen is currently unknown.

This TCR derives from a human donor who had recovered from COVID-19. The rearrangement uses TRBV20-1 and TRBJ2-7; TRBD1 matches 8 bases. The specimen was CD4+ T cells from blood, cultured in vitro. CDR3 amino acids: CSARPWTGMYEQYF. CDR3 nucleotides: TGCAGTGCTAGACCTTGGACAGGGATGTACGAGCAGTACTTC.